The 23 T cell receptor beta chains below all came from one sample that was sequenced in a study of blood T cells in healthy people across ages (dated by TCRdb to between 2015 and 2016). The library was built by means of 5' RACE. Sequenced using an Illumina HiSeq 2500. A second PCR of 7 to 11 cycles was run with a J-beta primer mix and a sample-barcoded 5' primer. TCRdb cleaned the public reads at Q25 with fastp, built clones with MiXCR and kept in-frame beta chains. Rows are unified per CDR3 protein, each entry keeping the most common DNA and genes. A total of 910,000 or so distinct CDR3 sequences appear in this sample, 51% of them only once. Of the sample, around 21% is held by the ten largest clones. What was sequenced was blood. These receptors were obtained from a woman in her sixties in good health.

This CDR3 is CASKGQGIDYGYTF. Written as DNA, the CDR3 is TGTGCCAGTAAGGGGCAGGGGATTGACTATGGCTACACCTTC. The J gene is TRBJ1-2, the V gene TRBV19; a weak D match, TRBD1 (6 bases). V was trimmed by 7 bases and J by 3 bases, leaving 15 bases between them. CDR3 length equals 14 residues. Per germline, CDR1 LNHDA and CDR2 SQIVND (reference sequence).

The CDR3 region has the DNA TGCAGTGCTAGGCTTTGGGACTATTCCTACAATGATCAGTACTTC. It encodes CSARLWDYSYNDQYF. The V call is TRBV20-1, the J call TRBJ2-5; TRBD2 agrees at 7 bases. The CDR3 loop spans 15 amino acids. V trimming: 3 bases; J trimming: 11 bases; junction bases outside the gene matches: 18. Germline values: CDR1 DFQATT, CDR2 SNEGSKA (reference sequence).

CDR3 nucleotide sequence: TGCGCCAGCAGCTTGGGACCGACTAGCGGGAGGGTTTCGGAGACCCAGTACTTC. Residues: CASSLGPTSGRVSETQYF. V usage is TRBV5-1 and J usage is TRBJ2-5; 14 bases are shared with TRBD2. The CDR3 loop spans 18 amino acids. V shed 0 bases and J 5 bases; nucleotides not matched to a gene: 9. Germline assignment: CDR1 SGHRS and CDR2 YFSETQ. Full variable domain (remainder filled in from reference TRBV5-1 and TRBJ2-5): KAGVTQTPRYLIKTRGQQVTLSCSPISGHRSVSWYQQTPGQGLQFLFEYFSETQRNKGNFPGRFSGRQFSNSRSEMNVSTLELGDSALYLCASSLGPTSGRVSETQYFGPGTRLLVL.

This chain connects TRBV13 to TRBJ2-7; 8 bases are shared with TRBD2. J lost 2 bases, V lost 5 bases, and 11 bases had no gene match. The CDR3 extends over 16 amino acids. Germline CDR1 and CDR2: PRHDT and FYEKMQ (reference sequence). CDR3 residues: CASSTFSGIGAYEQYF. The CDR3 coding sequence is TGTGCCAGCAGCACCTTTAGCGGGATAGGGGCCTACGAGCAGTACTTC. The entire variable domain, with the rest obtained from reference TRBV13 and TRBJ2-7, is as follows: AAGVIQSPRHLIKEKRETATLKCYPIPRHDTVYWYQQGPGQDPQFLISFYEKMQSDKGSIPDRFSAQQFSDYHSELNMSSLELGDSALYFCASSTFSGIGAYEQYFGPGTRLTVT.

This chain links TRBV29-1 with TRBJ1-2; 9 bases fit TRBD1. J lost 3 bases, V lost 3 bases, and 5 bases had no gene match. Germline values: CDR1 SQVTM, CDR2 ANQGSEA. This CDR3 has 14 residues. The CDR3 region has the DNA TGCAGCGTTGAGAAACAGGGGGCACACTATGGCTACACCTTC. Translating gives CSVEKQGAHYGYTF.

Only a few counts were recorded for this clonotype. The J gene is TRBJ2-3, the V gene TRBV29-1; 9 nucleotides agree with TRBD2. From germline, CDR1 is SQVTM and CDR2 ANQGSEA. V shed 6 bases, J shed 3 bases, and the junction held 4 bases outside the gene matches. This CDR3 spans 13 amino acids. Here the CDR3 reads CSVLREGTDTQYF. For the CDR3, the DNA is TGCAGCGTACTGCGGGAGGGTACAGATACGCAGTATTTT.

The CDR3 DNA reads TGTGCCAGCAGCCCCCGGGCACAGGGTGACGGTGAGCAGTTCTTC. It specifies CASSPRAQGDGEQFF. The rearrangement uses TRBV7-9 and TRBJ2-1, with a possible D match to TRBD1 (6 bases). This CDR3 region has 15 residues. The V and J ends lost 5 bases and 9 bases respectively, with 20 bases between them. CDR1 is SEHNR and CDR2 is FQNEAQ in the germline V gene (reference sequence).

The gene calls are TRBV7-2 and TRBJ2-1; 7 positions agree with TRBD2. Germline values: CDR1 SGHTA, CDR2 FQGNSA. With V trimmed by 5 bases and J by 1 base, 8 bases remained unmatched. This CDR3 is 16 amino acids long. CDR3 amino acids: CASSDRTSQSYNEQFF. For the CDR3, the DNA is TGTGCCAGCAGCGACCGGACTAGTCAGTCCTACAATGAGCAGTTCTTC. Combining the CDR3 with reference TRBV7-2 and TRBJ2-1 gives the whole variable domain GAGVSQSPSNKVTEKGKDVELRCDPISGHTALYWYRQSLGQGLEFLIYFQGNSAPDKSGLPSDRFSAERTGGSVSTLTIQRTQQEDSAVYLCASSDRTSQSYNEQFFGPGTRLTVL.

In DNA form, the CDR3 reads TGTGCCAGCACCTGGGGAGTAGAATCACCCCTCCACTTT. Protein: CASTWGVESPLHF. The chain couples TRBV13 to TRBJ1-6; D not resolved. The germline V gene encodes CDR1 PRHDT and CDR2 FYEKMQ (reference sequence). The CDR3 contains 13 residues. The ends were cut back, 7 bases at V and 10 bases at J, with 14 bases in the middle.

This clonotype was detected only once. This chain links TRBV20-1 with TRBJ2-7, with 10 bases matching TRBD2. The germline CDR1 and CDR2 sequences are DFQATT and SNEGSKA (reference sequence). This CDR3 has 15 residues. V was pared by 5 bases and J by 2 bases, with 9 bases of the junction left unmatched. CDR3 nucleotides: TGCAGTGCTCCCTCCCTAGCGGGAGCAACCTACGAGCAGTACTTC. Its translation: CSAPSLAGATYEQYF.

The chain couples TRBV20-1 to TRBJ2-1, with a possible D match to TRBD1 (5 bases). This CDR3 has 14 residues. V gave up 3 bases and J gave up 4 bases, with 13 bases separating them. CDR1 and CDR2 from the germline V gene are DFQATT and SNEGSKA (reference sequence). CDR3 amino acids: CSASRQSQYNEQFF. The CDR3 nucleotides are TGCAGTGCTAGCCGACAGTCACAGTACAATGAGCAGTTCTTC.

This clonotype was recorded a few times. The chain has TRBV7-2 and TRBJ2-7; 14 bases align to TRBD2. Judging by the DNA end, TRBJ2-5 fits better; the J call may be wrong. There are 20 residues in the CDR3. The germline CDR1 and CDR2 sequences are SGHTA and FQGNSA. The CDR3 DNA sequence: TGTGCCAGCAGCTTAGCCAATCCCGGGACTAGCGGGAGTCGGCAAGAGACCCAGTACTTC. It translates to CASSLANPGTSGSRQETQYF.

This clonotype was seen a handful of times. V is TRBV20-1 and J is TRBJ1-5; no definite D call. V dropped 6 bases and J dropped 5 bases, with 14 bases sitting between them. The CDR3 contains 13 residues. Germline-derived CDR1 and CDR2 are DFQATT and SNEGSKA (reference sequence). In DNA, the CDR3 is TGCAGTGCCAGGAGTACAGAATATCAGCCCCAGCATTTT. Its protein product is CSARSTEYQPQHF.

This clonotype was recorded a few times. The rearrangement links TRBV7-9 to TRBJ1-2, with 8 bases lining up with TRBD1. After removal of 7 bases from V and 5 bases from J, the junction contained 12 bases not matched to a gene. Germline V gives CDR1 SEHNR, CDR2 FQNEAQ (reference sequence). CDR3 length: 15 residues. The CDR3: CASTTTPDRGYGYTF. The CDR3 bases are TGTGCCAGCACCACAACCCCCGACAGGGGATATGGCTACACCTTC.

This chain links TRBV20-1 with TRBJ2-4; 7 nucleotides match TRBD1. From germline, CDR1 is DFQATT and CDR2 SNEGSKA (reference sequence). The CDR3 is made up of 16 amino acids. The V and J ends lost 0 bases and 4 bases, in that order; junction bases with no gene match: 9. The DNA for the CDR3 is TGCAGTGCTAGAGATCGACCGACAGGGTTTAAAAACATTCAGTACTTC. This sequence encodes CSARDRPTGFKNIQYF.

The J gene is TRBJ2-3, the V gene TRBV24-1; weak D call: TRBD1 (6 bases). This CDR3 has 14 amino acids. Germline lookup yields CDR1 KGHDR and CDR2 SFDVKD. V lost 7 bases and J 1 base, leaving 11 bases between the germline ends. Here the CDR3 reads CATRRTAGTDTQYF. CDR3 in DNA: TGTGCCACCAGGAGGACAGCGGGCACAGATACGCAGTATTTT.

This clonotype has more than one count but fewer than ten. This chain joins TRBV30 and TRBJ2-3; D call uncertain. This CDR3 contains 12 residues. CDR1 and CDR2 (germline): GTSNPN, SVGIG (reference sequence). Trimming shortened V by 2 bases and J by 1 base, and 4 bases separated the two germline ends. The CDR3 here is CAWSIGTDTQYF. DNA of the CDR3: TGTGCCTGGAGTATCGGCACAGATACGCAGTATTTT.

This clonotype was recorded once. Here the CDR3 DNA reads TGTGCCAGCAGCTTACGTAGGACTGCAGAGACCCAGTACTTC. This codes for CASSLRRTAETQYF. The chain joins TRBV7-2 to TRBJ2-5; D is perhaps TRBD2 (5 bases). The CDR3 runs to 14 residues. Germline V gives CDR1 SGHTA, CDR2 FQGNSA. V was trimmed by 2 bases and J by 4 bases, leaving 11 bases between them.

V is TRBV6-5 and J is TRBJ2-5, with D maybe TRBD1 (6 bases). The end of the DNA fits TRBJ2-7 better, so the J call may be wrong. The CDR3 loop spans 16 amino acids. Germline V gene sequence: CDR1 MNHEY, CDR2 SVGAGI. The CDR3 nucleotides read TGTGCCAGCAGTTACGGTGGGGGCTCCGGTCACTACGAGCAGTACTTC. It is translated as CASSYGGGSGHYEQYF.

This chain connects TRBV6-6 to TRBJ2-7, with 12 bases that match TRBD2. This CDR3 region has 16 residues. Germline loops: CDR1 MNHNY, CDR2 SVGAGI (reference sequence). The junction had 9 bases not matched to a gene; V was cut back by 6 bases and J by 3 bases. CDR3 in DNA: TGTGCCAGCAGCTCCCTCGGACTAGCGGGATTCTACGAGCAGTACTTC. It encodes CASSSLGLAGFYEQYF.

V gene TRBV7-9 combines with J gene TRBJ1-2, with D possibly being TRBD1 (5 bases). The V and J ends lost 4 bases and 4 bases respectively, with 22 bases between them. CDR1 SEHNR and CDR2 FQNEAQ come from the germline V gene (reference sequence). The CDR3 has 17 amino acids. CDR3 DNA: TGTGCCAGCAGCTCCGTGTTGGGAAGGGGACCATTCTATGGCTACACCTTC. The encoded protein is CASSSVLGRGPFYGYTF. The full variable domain, its missing parts supplied by reference TRBV7-9 and TRBJ1-2, is DTGVSQNPRHKITKRGQNVTFRCDPISEHNRLYWYRQTLGQGPEFLTYFQNEAQLEKSRLLSDRFSAERPKGSFSTLEIQRTEQGDSAMYLCASSSVLGRGPFYGYTFGSGTRLTVV.

The chain couples TRBV3-1 to TRBJ1-5, with 7 positions matching TRBD1. This CDR3 is 14 amino acids long. After removal of 2 bases from V and 3 bases from J, the junction contained 1 base not matched to a gene. Germline assignment: CDR1 LGHDT and CDR2 YNNKEL (reference sequence). CDR3 in amino acids: CASSQTGVNQPQHF. The CDR3, as DNA: TGTGCCAGCAGCCAAACAGGGGTCAATCAGCCCCAGCATTTT.

This chain links TRBV21-1 with TRBJ2-1; the table's D call of TRBD1 was not tested on the DNA. TRBV21-1 is tagged as a pseudogene. The CDR3 runs to 14 residues. In DNA, the CDR3 is TGTGCCAGCAGCAAAGGGGGCGCTAGCGATGAGCAGTTCTTC. It codes for CASSKGGASDEQFF.